This T cell receptor beta chain was obtained from a study of blood T cell repertoires in COVID-19. Study context: Spain, Italy and the United States supplied samples that represented acute and convalescent COVID-19. Sources were T cells, B-cell-depleted T cells, or PBMCs; the material itself was cDNA or gDNA.

Per the germline V gene, CDR1 is GTSNPN and CDR2 is SVGIG (reference sequence). The CDR3 is 15 amino acids. The J segment lost 2 bases and the V segment lost 3 bases, leaving 8 bases of the junction unmatched. Libraries were prepared by immunoSEQ multiplex PCR; TCRdb keeps only in-frame clonotypes and omits some of them. Of 300,000 to 400,000 clones listed, 88% are singletons. The chain links TRBV30 to TRBJ2-3; 7 bases map to TRBD2. Sequencing was performed on peripheral blood. The source of this sequence is a woman aged 70-85 years with COVID-19, enrolled during active disease. CDR3 region: CAWSAGTIYTDTQYF. In nucleotides, the CDR3 is TGTGCCTGGAGCGCCGGGACTATTTACACAGATACGCAGTATTTT. The full variable domain, in which reference TRBV30 and TRBJ2-3 provide the parts outside the CDR3, is SQTIHQWPATLVQPVGSPLSLECTVEGTSNPNLYWYRQAAGRGLQLLFYSVGIGQISSEVPQNLSASRPQDRQFILSSKKLLLSDSGFYLCAWSAGTIYTDTQYFGPGTRLTVL.